Listed below are T cell receptor beta chains from one sample, sequenced in a study of cytomegalovirus exposure and HLA in healthy donors. Data came from immunoSEQ multiplex PCR; TCRdb stores just in-frame clones and leaves some out. The sample lists roughly 250,000 clones; 85% to 90% were seen once. The material sequenced was PBMCs. Receptors were obtained from a woman between 18 and 29 years old in good health and CMV-seronegative. CDR3s include the opening cysteine and the closing phenylalanine or tryptophan. The D gene is left open where the match is weak. Rows give clone size only sometimes, using once, few, many, or a class for an expanded clone.

v_gene: TRBV7-6
j_gene: TRBJ2-6
d_gene: .
abundance: .
CDR3nt: TGTGCCAGCAGCTTAGACAGGGAGTCTGGGGCCAACGTCCTGACTTTC
CDR3aa: CASSLDRESGANVLTF

v_gene: TRBV6-1
j_gene: TRBJ1-2
d_gene: TRBD1
abundance: .
CDR3nt: TGTGCCAGCAGTGATTTGAGGACAGGGGGCGATAGGGACTATGGCTACACCTTC
CDR3aa: CASSDLRTGGDRDYGYTF

v_gene: TRBV5-1
j_gene: TRBJ2-5
d_gene: TRBD2
abundance: .
CDR3nt: TGCGCCAGCAGCTTGCCTAGCGGGGGGTACCAAGAGACCCAGTACTTC
CDR3aa: CASSLPSGGYQETQYF

v_gene: TRBV5-1
j_gene: TRBJ2-1
d_gene: TRBD1
abundance: .
CDR3nt: TGCGCCAGCAGCCCAGGGACAGGGGCCTACAATGAGCAGTTCTTC
CDR3aa: CASSPGTGAYNEQFF

v_gene: TRBV6-5
j_gene: TRBJ1-3
d_gene: .
abundance: .
CDR3nt: TGTGCCAGCAGATTGACAGGAAAGGGAAACACCATATATTTT
CDR3aa: CASRLTGKGNTIYF

v_gene: TRBV18
j_gene: TRBJ1-1
d_gene: TRBD1
abundance: .
CDR3nt: TGTGCCAGCTCACAAATCCGGGACAGTATAATGAACACTGAAGCTTTCTTT
CDR3aa: CASSQIRDSIMNTEAFF

v_gene: TRBV19
j_gene: TRBJ1-5
d_gene: .
abundance: few
CDR3nt: TGTGCCAGTAGTATAGTTCACTCTAGCAATCAGCCCCAGCATTTT
CDR3aa: CASSIVHSSNQPQHF

v_gene: TRBV2
j_gene: TRBJ2-5
d_gene: .
abundance: few
CDR3nt: TGTGCCAGCAGTGGGGTCAGGGCTGAGACCCAGTACTTC
CDR3aa: CASSGVRAETQYF

v_gene: TRBV10-1
j_gene: TRBJ2-1
d_gene: TRBD2
abundance: .
CDR3nt: TGCGCCAGCAGTGAGGTGGCGGGGGGGCCCAGCTCCTACAATGAGCAGTTCTTC
CDR3aa: CASSEVAGGPSSYNEQFF

v_gene: TRBV11-2
j_gene: TRBJ1-1
d_gene: .
abundance: .
CDR3nt: TGTGCCAGCAGCTATCCCTCCGGCAGGACTGAAGCTTTCTTT
CDR3aa: CASSYPSGRTEAFF

v_gene: TRBV5-6
j_gene: TRBJ2-3
d_gene: .
abundance: .
CDR3nt: TGTGCCAGCAGCTGGCGCGGGACTTACACAGATACGCAGTATTTT
CDR3aa: CASSWRGTYTDTQYF

v_gene: TRBV7-9
j_gene: TRBJ2-1
d_gene: .
abundance: .
CDR3nt: TGTGCCAGCATGATTAGGACACACCGTTCGAACAATGAGCAGTTCTTC
CDR3aa: CASMIRTHRSNNEQFF

v_gene: TRBV19
j_gene: TRBJ2-7
d_gene: TRBD1
abundance: .
CDR3nt: TGTGCCAGTAGTCCAGGGGGCCTTCCATACGAGCAGTACTTC
CDR3aa: CASSPGGLPYEQYF

v_gene: TRBV7-9
j_gene: TRBJ2-1
d_gene: TRBD2
abundance: .
CDR3nt: TGTGCCAGCAGCCCCAGTGTATGGACTAGCGGACGCTACAATGAGCAGTTCTTC
CDR3aa: CASSPSVWTSGRYNEQFF

v_gene: TRBV10-3
j_gene: TRBJ1-5
d_gene: TRBD1
abundance: .
CDR3nt: TGTGCCATCAGGGGGACAGGGGGACGTCAGCCCCAGCATTTT
CDR3aa: CAIRGTGGRQPQHF

v_gene: TRBV7-9
j_gene: TRBJ1-4
d_gene: TRBD1
abundance: once
CDR3nt: TGTGCCAGCAGCCGTCGACAGGGACAAGATGAAAAACTGTTTTTT
CDR3aa: CASSRRQGQDEKLFF

v_gene: TRBV19
j_gene: TRBJ2-7
d_gene: TRBD2
abundance: .
CDR3nt: TGTGCCAGTAGTATTCAGCGGGGGATTTACGAGCAGTACTTC
CDR3aa: CASSIQRGIYEQYF

v_gene: TRBV30
j_gene: TRBJ1-2
d_gene: .
abundance: few
CDR3nt: TGTGCCTGGAGTGGAGGCCAGGGCTATGGCTACACCTTC
CDR3aa: CAWSGGQGYGYTF

v_gene: TRBV4-3
j_gene: TRBJ1-1
d_gene: .
abundance: .
CDR3nt: TGCGCCAGCAGCCTAAGCCGGGGTCGTGAAGCTTTCTTT
CDR3aa: CASSLSRGREAFF

v_gene: TRBV2
j_gene: TRBJ1-5
d_gene: TRBD1
abundance: .
CDR3nt: TGTGCCAGCCGGGACAGGGAGGGAGGTCAGCCCCAGCATTTT
CDR3aa: CASRDREGGQPQHF

v_gene: TRBV20-1
j_gene: TRBJ1-2
d_gene: .
abundance: few
CDR3nt: TGCAGTGCCCTGAGGGAAGATGGCTACACCTTC
CDR3aa: CSALREDGYTF

v_gene: TRBV6-6
j_gene: TRBJ1-2
d_gene: TRBD1
abundance: .
CDR3nt: TGTGCCAGCAGGCCGCGGACAGGGGGGATTGGCTACACCTTC
CDR3aa: CASRPRTGGIGYTF

v_gene: TRBV6-5
j_gene: TRBJ2-5
d_gene: .
abundance: .
CDR3nt: TGTGCCAGCAGTTACTCTGGGACAAGACAAGAGACCCAGTACTTC
CDR3aa: CASSYSGTRQETQYF

v_gene: TRBV7-2
j_gene: TRBJ1-2
d_gene: .
abundance: once
CDR3nt: TGTGCCAGCAGCTTAGCATTCTGGGACACCAACTATGGCTACACCTTC
CDR3aa: CASSLAFWDTNYGYTF

v_gene: TRBV2
j_gene: TRBJ1-2
d_gene: .
abundance: .
CDR3nt: TGTGCCAGCAGTGCAGCTAACTATGGCTACACCTTC
CDR3aa: CASSAANYGYTF

v_gene: TRBV4-2
j_gene: TRBJ1-5
d_gene: .
abundance: few
CDR3nt: TGTGCCAGCAGCCAAGATCGGGACGGGGGGCCGGGCAATCAGCCCCAGCATTTT
CDR3aa: CASSQDRDGGPGNQPQHF

v_gene: TRBV5-1
j_gene: TRBJ1-1
d_gene: .
abundance: .
CDR3nt: TGCGCCAGCAGCTTGTATGGGGCGAACACTGAAGCTTTCTTT
CDR3aa: CASSLYGANTEAFF

v_gene: TRBV11-3
j_gene: TRBJ1-1
d_gene: .
abundance: .
CDR3nt: TGTGCCAGCAGCTATGACGGAGAGAACACTGAAGCTTTCTTT
CDR3aa: CASSYDGENTEAFF

v_gene: TRBV5-1
j_gene: TRBJ1-1
d_gene: .
abundance: .
CDR3nt: TGCGCCAGCAGCTTGTGGCAGATGAACACTGAAGCTTTCTTT
CDR3aa: CASSLWQMNTEAFF

v_gene: TRBV5-1
j_gene: TRBJ2-2
d_gene: .
abundance: .
CDR3nt: TGCGCCAGCAGTGGGGCGGGGGCCTACACCGGGGAGCTGTTTTTT
CDR3aa: CASSGAGAYTGELFF

v_gene: TRBV29-1
j_gene: TRBJ2-5
d_gene: TRBD1
abundance: .
CDR3nt: TGCAGCGTTACAATATTAAAGGGGGACAGGCTTCGAGAGACCCAGTACTTC
CDR3aa: CSVTILKGDRLRETQYF

v_gene: TRBV28
j_gene: TRBJ2-2
d_gene: TRBD2
abundance: .
CDR3nt: TGTGCCAGCAGTCCGCCGGGACTAGCGGGGACGAGCGGGGAGCTGTTTTTT
CDR3aa: CASSPPGLAGTSGELFF

v_gene: TRBV6-5
j_gene: TRBJ2-1
d_gene: TRBD1
abundance: .
CDR3nt: TGTGCCAGCAGACCCACAGGGGGTTCCTACAATGAGCAGTTCTTC
CDR3aa: CASRPTGGSYNEQFF

v_gene: TRBV6-5
j_gene: TRBJ1-2
d_gene: .
abundance: .
CDR3nt: TGTGCCAGCAGTTACTCGACAAGCAGAATCTATGGCTACACCTTC
CDR3aa: CASSYSTSRIYGYTF

v_gene: TRBV7-8
j_gene: TRBJ2-5
d_gene: .
abundance: .
CDR3nt: TGTGCCAGCAGCTTAGCGGGGTCTGCGGGGGAGACCCAGTACTTC
CDR3aa: CASSLAGSAGETQYF

v_gene: TRBV4-1
j_gene: TRBJ1-3
d_gene: .
abundance: .
CDR3nt: TGCGCCAGCAGCCAAGGCACTAACTCTGGAAACACCATATATTTT
CDR3aa: CASSQGTNSGNTIYF

v_gene: TRBV6-5
j_gene: TRBJ2-7
d_gene: .
abundance: .
CDR3nt: TGTGCCAGCAGTTCCAAAGGGGGGGGCGGCTACGAGCAGTACTTC
CDR3aa: CASSSKGGGGYEQYF

v_gene: TRBV7-9
j_gene: TRBJ2-1
d_gene: .
abundance: .
CDR3nt: TGTGCCAGCAGCTTAGGACAGGTTTCTCGGGATGAGCAGTTCTTC
CDR3aa: CASSLGQVSRDEQFF

v_gene: TRBV1
j_gene: TRBJ2-5
d_gene: .
abundance: .
CDR3nt: TGCACCAGCAGCCAAGACTGGACAGGGATAAAAGAGACCCAGTACTTC
CDR3aa: CTSSQDWTGIKETQYF

v_gene: TRBV19
j_gene: TRBJ1-6
d_gene: TRBD1
abundance: once
CDR3nt: TGTGCCAGTAGCCACCTGACAGGGTTTTATTCACCCCTCCACTTT
CDR3aa: CASSHLTGFYSPLHF

v_gene: TRBV6-4
j_gene: TRBJ1-2
d_gene: TRBD1
abundance: .
CDR3nt: TGTGCCAGCAGTGACTCAGGGACAGGGCAAGGCTACACCTTC
CDR3aa: CASSDSGTGQGYTF

v_gene: TRBV2
j_gene: TRBJ2-1
d_gene: TRBD2
abundance: .
CDR3nt: TGTGCCAGCAGTAGCGGGGGGGCCGCCAATGAGCAGTTCTTC
CDR3aa: CASSSGGAANEQFF